These T cell receptor beta chains were read from a single sample in a study of shared clonotypes between healthy human individuals. Assay used: immunoSEQ multiplex PCR; TCRdb lists only in-frame clones, some missing. The table includes a few million clones, approximately 95% detected once. Sequencing was performed on naive CD4+ T cells from PBMCs. Source of these receptors: a man between 18 and 29 years old in good health. Some clones in this sample may be carry-over from other donors' samples. Both conserved end residues are part of each CDR3. The D gene is left open where the match is weak. Some rows have no size entry. The others give once, few or many, or a class for an expanded clone.

d_call j_call v_call clone_size cdr3_nt cdr3_aa
NA TRBJ1-5 TRBV6-5 NA TGTGCCAGCAGTTCCGGGACGGGACTTCAGCCCCAGCATTTT CASSSGTGLQPQHF
NA TRBJ1-1 TRBV5-6 once TGTGCCAGCACTCTTGGGGCAGGGTCGGCTGAAGCTTTCTTT CASTLGAGSAEAFF
TRBD2 TRBJ2-4 TRBV10-1 NA TGCGCCAGCACCCACCGAACTGGGGGACTAGCGGGGGACCGGGCCAAAAACATTCAGTACTTC CASTHRTGGLAGDRAKNIQYF
NA TRBJ2-2 TRBV4-2 NA TGTGCCAGCAGCCAAGATGGCCAGGGAGTAGTGGCCCCCGGGGAGCTGTTTTTT CASSQDGQGVVAPGELFF
NA TRBJ1-1 TRBV6-6 NA TGTGCCAGCAGTTACAAGGGGGTCACTGAAGCTTTCTTT CASSYKGVTEAFF
NA TRBJ2-7 TRBV28 NA TGTGCCAGCAGTTTAGGGCAGGGGTTCCACGAGCAGTACTTC CASSLGQGFHEQYF
NA TRBJ1-1 TRBV14 NA TGTGCCAGCAGCCAAGATCCAGGGACGCTCACTGAAGCTTTCTTT CASSQDPGTLTEAFF
TRBD2 TRBJ2-5 TRBV6-6 NA TGTGCCAGCATACCCGTAGCGGGAGTAGAGACCCAGTACTTC CASIPVAGVETQYF
TRBD1 TRBJ2-1 TRBV7-9 NA TGTGCCAGCAGCTTGGGACAGGGTTTATTGTACAATGAGCAGTTCTTC CASSLGQGLLYNEQFF
NA TRBJ2-5 TRBV29-1 NA TGCAGCGTAAAAGGTTCAGAGACCCAGTACTTC CSVKGSETQYF
TRBD1 TRBJ2-7 TRBV28 NA TGTGCCACCACAACGGGACAGCCCTACGAGCAGTACTTC CATTTGQPYEQYF
TRBD2 TRBJ2-2 TRBV19 NA TGTGCCAGTAGCACCCTAGCGGGAACCACCGGGGAGCTGTTTTTT CASSTLAGTTGELFF